This T cell receptor beta chain was observed in a study of early T cells in non-severe SARS-CoV-2 infection. Study-level information: Bulk RNA from unsorted whole blood was sequenced; chains were unpaired. Study results and caveats: Lookups in VDJdb leaned toward anti-spike CD8 responses and missed private and CD4 specificities.

Germline CDR1 SGHDT, CDR2 YYEEEE. V lost 3 bases to trimming and J lost 5 bases; unmatched junction nucleotides: 6. The length of the CDR3 is 14 residues. TCRdb redid the calling of the 5' RACE reads with MiXCR, one entry per CDR3 protein. The sample lists about 64,000 distinct CDR3 sequences; around 13% were seen once. As to this clonotype: Its antigen is as yet unknown.

The receptor was derived from an adult who was a healthcare worker with PCR-confirmed SARS-CoV-2 infection or an uninfected control (not recorded which). This chain joins TRBV5-6 and TRBJ2-5; 8 nucleotides align to TRBD2. Sequencing was carried out using whole blood. Here the CDR3 DNA reads TGTGCCAGCAGCTCAGCCAGCGGGGGTGAGACCCAGTACTTC. Translated, it gives CASSSASGGETQYF. Complete variable domain (other parts from reference TRBV5-6 and TRBJ2-5): DAGVTQSPTHLIKTRGQQVTLRCSPKSGHDTVSWYQQALGQGPQFIFQYYEEEERQRGNFPDRFSGHQFPNYSSELNVNALLLGDSALYLCASSSASGGETQYFGPGTRLLVL.